This T cell receptor beta chain was captured by sequencing in a study of cytomegalovirus exposure and HLA in healthy donors. Primers included in the PCR were 60 Vbeta and 13 Jbeta primers. Some clones are missing from TCRdb's copy, which holds only in-frame ones; the method was immunoSEQ multiplex PCR. The repertoire consists of about 180,000 clones, with approximately 80% occurring once and the leading ten covering 1.2%. This clone was observed once. The sample taken for sequencing was PBMCs. The TCR was taken from a boy aged 2 to 10 in good health and CMV-seronegative.

CDR3 sequence (DNA): TGTGCCAGCAGCCCCGAGACAGGGGGCGGCTACACCTTC. This translates into CASSPETGGGYTF. V usage is TRBV7-9 and J usage is TRBJ1-2, with TRBD1 matching over 10 bases. Germline trimming cut 5 bases from V and 8 bases from J; bases unmatched to any gene: 5. CDR3 length equals 13 residues. CDR1 SEHNR and CDR2 FQNEAQ come from the germline V gene (reference sequence).